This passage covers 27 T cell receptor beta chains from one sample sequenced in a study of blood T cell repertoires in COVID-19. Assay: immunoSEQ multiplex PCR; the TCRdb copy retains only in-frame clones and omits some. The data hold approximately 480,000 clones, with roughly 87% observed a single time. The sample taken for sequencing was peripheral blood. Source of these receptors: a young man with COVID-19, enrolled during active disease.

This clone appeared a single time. The chain's CDR3 is CASSGAPPQGAYEQYF. DNA of the CDR3: TGTGCCAGCAGTGGCGCCCCCCCACAGGGGGCGTATGAGCAGTACTTC. V usage is TRBV25-1 and J usage is TRBJ2-7; 9 bases map to TRBD1. Germline values: CDR1 MGHDK, CDR2 SYGVNS. The CDR3 runs to 16 residues. V lost 4 bases and J lost 7; bases outside the gene matches: 14.

In nucleotides, the CDR3 is TGCGCCAGCAGCTGGGGACTAGCGGGTACGACCACCGGGGAGCTGTTTTTT. Amino acids: CASSWGLAGTTTGELFF. The chain joins TRBV5-1 to TRBJ2-2; the match to TRBD2 covers 12 bases. The CDR3 contains 17 residues. The germline gives CDR1 SGHRS, CDR2 YFSETQ. V lost 3 bases and J lost 4; bases outside the gene matches: 7.

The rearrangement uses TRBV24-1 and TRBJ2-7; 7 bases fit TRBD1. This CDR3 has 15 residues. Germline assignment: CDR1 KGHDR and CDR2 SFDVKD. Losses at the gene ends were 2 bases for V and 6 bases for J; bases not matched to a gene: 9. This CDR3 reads CATSDSDRDGAEQYF. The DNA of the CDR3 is TGTGCCACCAGTGATTCCGACAGGGACGGGGCCGAGCAGTACTTC.

The CDR3 DNA reads as TGTGCCAGCAGCTTTACAGGGGCCGGCGGGGAGCTGTTTTTT. This gives the protein CASSFTGAGGELFF. The V gene is TRBV11-2, the J gene TRBJ2-2, with 7 positions matching TRBD1. This CDR3 contains 14 residues. V lost 3 bases and J lost 7; bases outside the gene matches: 5. Germline-derived CDR1 and CDR2 are SGHAT and FQNNGV.

DNA for the CDR3: TGTGCCTGGGGGGACAGCTATAGCAATCAGCCCCAGCATTTT. Encoded protein: CAWGDSYSNQPQHF. This sequence joins TRBV30 and TRBJ1-5; 7 bases are shared with TRBD1. Per the germline V gene, CDR1 is GTSNPN and CDR2 is SVGIG (reference sequence). Unmatched junction bases numbered 4, after V lost 5 bases and J lost 0 bases. The CDR3 length is 14 residues.

CDR3 DNA: TGTGCCAGCAGCTTAGCGGCGGGAGGGGGTGAGACCCAGTACTTC. Encoded protein: CASSLAAGGGETQYF. The chain uses TRBV7-9 and TRBJ2-5, with TRBD2 matching over 9 bases. There are 15 residues in the CDR3. The germline CDR1 and CDR2 sequences are SEHNR and FQNEAQ (reference sequence). The V and J ends lost 0 bases and 5 bases, in that order; junction bases with no gene match: 4.

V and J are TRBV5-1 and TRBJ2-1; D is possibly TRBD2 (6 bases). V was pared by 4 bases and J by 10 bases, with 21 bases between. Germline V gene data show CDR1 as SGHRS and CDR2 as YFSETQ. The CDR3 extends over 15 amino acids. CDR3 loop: CASSERDSRSMEQFF. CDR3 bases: TGCGCCAGCAGCGAACGGGACTCCCGCTCTATGGAGCAGTTCTTC. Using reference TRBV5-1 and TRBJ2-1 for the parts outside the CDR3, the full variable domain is KAGVTQTPRYLIKTRGQQVTLSCSPISGHRSVSWYQQTPGQGLQFLFEYFSETQRNKGNFPGRFSGRQFSNSRSEMNVSTLELGDSALYLCASSERDSRSMEQFFGPGTRLTVL.

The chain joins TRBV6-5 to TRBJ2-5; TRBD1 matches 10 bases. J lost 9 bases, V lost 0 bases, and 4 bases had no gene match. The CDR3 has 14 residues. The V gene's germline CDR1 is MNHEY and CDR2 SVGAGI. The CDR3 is CASSYSGQGSSQYF. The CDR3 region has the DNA TGTGCCAGCAGTTACTCGGGACAGGGGTCGTCCCAGTACTTC.

The CDR3 sequence: CASSRDYRSFGEQFF. The CDR3 DNA is TGTGCCAGCAGCCGGGACTATCGGTCCTTTGGTGAGCAGTTCTTC. V and J are TRBV6-6 and TRBJ2-1, with 7 bases fitting TRBD2. V shed 6 bases and J 9 bases; nucleotides not matched to a gene: 14. This CDR3 has 15 amino acids. The V gene's germline CDR1 is MNHNY and CDR2 SVGAGI (reference sequence).

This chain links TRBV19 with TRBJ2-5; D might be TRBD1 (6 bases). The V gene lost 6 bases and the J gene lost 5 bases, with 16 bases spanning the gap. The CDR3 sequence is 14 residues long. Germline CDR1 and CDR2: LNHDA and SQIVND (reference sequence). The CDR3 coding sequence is TGTGCCAGTAGGGACAGAGGGGTGGGGGAGACCCAGTACTTC. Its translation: CASRDRGVGETQYF.

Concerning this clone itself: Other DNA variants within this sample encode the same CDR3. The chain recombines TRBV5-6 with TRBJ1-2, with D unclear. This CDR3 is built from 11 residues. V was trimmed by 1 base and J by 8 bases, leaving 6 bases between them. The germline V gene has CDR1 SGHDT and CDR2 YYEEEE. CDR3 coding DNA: TGTGCCAGCAGCTTGTCATCCGGCTACACCTTC. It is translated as CASSLSSGYTF. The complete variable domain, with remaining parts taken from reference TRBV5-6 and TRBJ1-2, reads DAGVTQSPTHLIKTRGQQVTLRCSPKSGHDTVSWYQQALGQGPQFIFQYYEEEERQRGNFPDRFSGHQFPNYSSELNVNALLLGDSALYLCASSLSSGYTFGSGTRLTVV.

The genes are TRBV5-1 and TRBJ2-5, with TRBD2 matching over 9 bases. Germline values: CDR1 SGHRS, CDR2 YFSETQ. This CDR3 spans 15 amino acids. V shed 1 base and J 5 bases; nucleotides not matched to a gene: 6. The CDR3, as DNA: TGCGCCAGCAGCTTGTCTAGCGGGGTCGGGGAGACCCAGTACTTC. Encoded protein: CASSLSSGVGETQYF.

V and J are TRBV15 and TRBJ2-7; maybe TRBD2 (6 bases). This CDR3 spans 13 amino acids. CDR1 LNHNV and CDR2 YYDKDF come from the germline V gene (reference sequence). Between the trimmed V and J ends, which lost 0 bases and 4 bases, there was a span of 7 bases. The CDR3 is CATSREGRYEQYF. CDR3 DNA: TGTGCCACCAGCAGAGAGGGGAGGTACGAGCAGTACTTC. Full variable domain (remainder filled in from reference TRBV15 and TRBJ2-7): DAMVIQNPRYQVTQFGKPVTLSCSQTLNHNVMYWYQQKSSQAPKLLFHYYDKDFNNEADTPDNFQSRRPNTSFCFLDIRSPGLGDTAMYLCATSREGRYEQYFGPGTRLTVT.

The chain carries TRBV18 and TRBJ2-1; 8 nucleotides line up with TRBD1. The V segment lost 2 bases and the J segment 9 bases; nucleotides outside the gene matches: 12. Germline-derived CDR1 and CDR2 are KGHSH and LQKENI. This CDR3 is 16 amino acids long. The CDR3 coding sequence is TGTGCCAGCTCACCAAACCCCCAGGGGGCATCGGGTGAGCAGTTCTTC. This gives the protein CASSPNPQGASGEQFF.

The CDR3 here is CAWSHGGSGNTIYF. The CDR3 region has the DNA TGTGCCTGGAGTCACGGGGGGTCTGGAAACACCATATATTTT. The chain carries TRBV30 and TRBJ1-3, with a tentative D call TRBD1 (5 bases). The V end was cut by 2 bases, the J end by 1 base, with 9 bases between. CDR1 is GTSNPN, CDR2 SVGIG, per germline (reference sequence). The CDR3 contains 14 residues.

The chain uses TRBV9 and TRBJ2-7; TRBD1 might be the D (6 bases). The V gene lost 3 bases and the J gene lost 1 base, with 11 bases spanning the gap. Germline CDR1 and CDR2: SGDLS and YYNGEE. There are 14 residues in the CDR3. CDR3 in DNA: TGTGCCAGCAGCGAGCAGGACAGATCCTACGAGCAGTACTTC. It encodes CASSEQDRSYEQYF.

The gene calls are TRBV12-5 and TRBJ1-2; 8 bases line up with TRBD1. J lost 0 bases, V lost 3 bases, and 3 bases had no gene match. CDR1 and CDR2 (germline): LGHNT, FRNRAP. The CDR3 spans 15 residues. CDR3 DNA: TGTGCTAGTGGTTTCGGACAGGGAGCTAACTATGGCTACACCTTC. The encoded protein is CASGFGQGANYGYTF.

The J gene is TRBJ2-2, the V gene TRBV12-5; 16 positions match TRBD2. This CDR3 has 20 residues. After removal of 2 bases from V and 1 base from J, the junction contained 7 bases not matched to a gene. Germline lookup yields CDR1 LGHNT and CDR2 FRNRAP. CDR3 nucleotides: TGTGCTAGTGGTTTGCCCAAGGGACTAGCGGGAGGGCGGAACACCGGGGAGCTGTTTTTT. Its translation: CASGLPKGLAGGRNTGELFF. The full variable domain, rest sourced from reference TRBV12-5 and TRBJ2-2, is DARVTQTPRHKVTEMGQEVTMRCQPILGHNTVFWYRQTMMQGLELLAYFRNRAPLDDSGMPKDRFSAEMPDATLATLKIQPSEPRDSAVYFCASGLPKGLAGGRNTGELFFGEGSRLTVL.

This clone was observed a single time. The CDR3 sequence: CASSTQGAALLSTDTQYF. In DNA, the CDR3 is TGCGCCAGCAGTACTCAAGGGGCAGCCCTTCTATCCACAGATACGCAGTATTTT. The J gene is TRBJ2-3, the V gene TRBV5-1; the D gene is possibly TRBD1 (5 bases). V was shortened by 5 bases and J by 2 bases, with 24 bases between the two germline ends. This CDR3 region has 18 residues. In germline, CDR1 is SGHRS, CDR2 YFSETQ.

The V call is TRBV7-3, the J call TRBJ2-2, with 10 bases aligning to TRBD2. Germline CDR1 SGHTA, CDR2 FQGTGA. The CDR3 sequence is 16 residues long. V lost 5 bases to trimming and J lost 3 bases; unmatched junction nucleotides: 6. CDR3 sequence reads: CASSPRTSGYTGELFF. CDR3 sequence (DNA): TGTGCCAGCAGCCCGAGGACTAGCGGCTACACCGGGGAGCTGTTTTTT.

The DNA for the CDR3 is TGTGCCAGCAGTGTTGCGAACGAGCAGTACTTC. It encodes CASSVANEQYF. The chain carries TRBV2 and TRBJ2-7, with D unresolved. CDR1 is SNHLY, CDR2 FYNNEI, per germline. V lost 4 bases and J lost 5, with 6 bases in between. The CDR3 consists of 11 residues.

The CDR3 is CASRKTGAKNIQYF. The CDR3 region has the DNA TGTGCCAGCAGAAAGACAGGGGCCAAAAACATTCAGTACTTC. The J gene is TRBJ2-4, the V gene TRBV6-5; 7 positions agree with TRBD1. After removal of 6 bases from V and 1 base from J, the junction contained 3 bases not matched to a gene. The CDR3 totals 14 residues. CDR1 is MNHEY and CDR2 is SVGAGI in the germline V gene.

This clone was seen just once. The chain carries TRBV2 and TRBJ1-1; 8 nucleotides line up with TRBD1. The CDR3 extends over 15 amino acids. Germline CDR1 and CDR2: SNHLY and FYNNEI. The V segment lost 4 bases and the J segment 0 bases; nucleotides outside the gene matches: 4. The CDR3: CASSGWTGMNTEAFF. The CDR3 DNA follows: TGTGCCAGCAGTGGGTGGACAGGGATGAACACTGAAGCTTTCTTT.

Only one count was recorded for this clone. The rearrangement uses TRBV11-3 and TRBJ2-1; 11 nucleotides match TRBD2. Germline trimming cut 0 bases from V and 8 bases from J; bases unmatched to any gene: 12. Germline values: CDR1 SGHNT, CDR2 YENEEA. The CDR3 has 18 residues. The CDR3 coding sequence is TGTGCCAGCAGCTTAGATCCAGTAGCGGGAGGGAACAGGGATGAGCAGTTCTTC. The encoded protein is CASSLDPVAGGNRDEQFF.

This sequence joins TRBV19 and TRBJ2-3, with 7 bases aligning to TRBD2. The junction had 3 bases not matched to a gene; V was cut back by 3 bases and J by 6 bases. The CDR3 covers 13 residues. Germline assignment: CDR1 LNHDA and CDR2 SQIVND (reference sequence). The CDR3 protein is CASSIAREDTQYF. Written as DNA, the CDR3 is TGTGCCAGTAGTATCGCGCGGGAGGATACGCAGTATTTT.

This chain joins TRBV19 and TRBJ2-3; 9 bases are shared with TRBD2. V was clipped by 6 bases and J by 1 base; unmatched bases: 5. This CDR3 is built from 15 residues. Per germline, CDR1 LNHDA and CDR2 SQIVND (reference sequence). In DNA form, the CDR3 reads TGTGCCAGTAGGTTGGCTAGCGGGGGCACAGATACGCAGTATTTT. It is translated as CASRLASGGTDTQYF.

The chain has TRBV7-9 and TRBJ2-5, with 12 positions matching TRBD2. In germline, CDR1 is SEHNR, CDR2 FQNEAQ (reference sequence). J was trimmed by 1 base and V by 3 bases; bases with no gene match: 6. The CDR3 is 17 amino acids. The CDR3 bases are TGTGCCAGCAGCTTCGGACTAGCGGGGCCTTCCCAAGAGACCCAGTACTTC. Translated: CASSFGLAGPSQETQYF.